These 17 T cell receptor beta chains originate from one sample sequenced in a study of blood T cell repertoires in COVID-19. The protocol was immunoSEQ multiplex PCR, while the TCRdb copy is restricted to in-frame clones and leaves out a portion. The table includes under 400,000 clones, roughly nine tenths detected once. The sequencing input was peripheral blood. These TCRs come from a woman aged 55-69 years with COVID-19, enrolled during active disease.

This chain joins TRBV12-3 or TRBV12-4 and TRBJ2-3; the match to TRBD1 covers 9 bases. The CDR3 runs to 12 residues. Germline trimming cut 6 bases from V and 8 bases from J; bases unmatched to any gene: 3. Written as DNA, the CDR3 is TGTGCCAGCAGGCTGGACAGGGGTACGCAGTATTTT. Its translation: CASRLDRGTQYF.

V is TRBV19 and J is TRBJ1-5; the match to TRBD1 covers 10 bases. Germline values: CDR1 LNHDA, CDR2 SQIVND (reference sequence). V was pared by 1 base and J by 6 bases, with 6 bases of the junction left unmatched. The CDR3 consists of 16 residues. CDR3 coding DNA: TGTGCCAGTAGTATAGGGGGACAGGGGCAAGGTCAGCCCCAGCATTTT. This translates into CASSIGGQGQGQPQHF.

The chain joins TRBV28 to TRBJ1-2; the match to TRBD1 covers 8 bases. V shed 5 bases and J 4 bases; nucleotides not matched to a gene: 9. CDR3 length: 15 amino acids. CDR1 is MDHEN and CDR2 is SYDVKM in the germline V gene. CDR3 bases: TGTGCCAGCAGTCCCTGGACAGGGACAGGCTATGGCTACACCTTC. Its protein product is CASSPWTGTGYGYTF.

This clone was seen more than once but under ten times. The chain uses TRBV7-6 and TRBJ1-6; a possible D gene is TRBD1 (6 bases). The germline gives CDR1 SGHVS, CDR2 FNYEAQ. The CDR3 extends over 19 amino acids. Trimming took 2 bases from V and 0 from J, leaving 17 bases between them. The CDR3 protein is CASSLSGTRSYSYNSPLHF. CDR3 bases: TGTGCCAGCAGCTTATCCGGGACACGATCTTACTCCTATAATTCACCCCTCCACTTT.

The chain carries TRBV19 and TRBJ1-2; D ambiguous. V was trimmed by 0 bases and J by 4 bases, leaving 15 bases between them. Germline V gene lookup returns CDR1 LNHDA and CDR2 SQIVND (reference sequence). The CDR3 totals 16 residues. CDR3 amino acids: CASSIDLYGEIYGYTF. For the CDR3, the DNA is TGTGCCAGTAGTATAGATCTTTACGGGGAAATCTATGGCTACACCTTC.

In nucleotides, the CDR3 is TGTGCCAGCAGCGGGTTAGCGGGGGGGCCGGGATACAATGAGCAGTTCTTC. Protein product: CASSGLAGGPGYNEQFF. This chain links TRBV9 with TRBJ2-1; 11 nucleotides match TRBD2. Germline assignment: CDR1 SGDLS and CDR2 YYNGEE. This CDR3 contains 17 residues. With 3 bases clipped from V and 4 bases from J, the junction kept 9 bases outside the gene matches.

The chain employs TRBV7-2 and TRBJ1-2; no reliable D call. The CDR3 contains 16 residues. CDR1 and CDR2 from the germline V gene are SGHTA and FQGNSA. The V end was cut by 2 bases, the J end by 2 bases, with 15 bases between. The chain's CDR3 is CASSLRGRGYNYGYTF. DNA of the CDR3: TGTGCCAGCAGCTTACGCGGACGCGGGTACAACTATGGCTACACCTTC.

The J gene is TRBJ1-5, the V gene TRBV6-1; D is undetermined. V lost 3 bases, J lost 6 bases, and 12 bases lay in between. CDR3 size: 14 residues. CDR1 and CDR2 from the germline V gene are MNHNS and SASEGT. Written as DNA, the CDR3 is TGTGCCAGCAGTGATGTAAGTCGGGGTCAGCCCCAGCATTTT. This codes for CASSDVSRGQPQHF.

The rearrangement links TRBV4-1 to TRBJ2-1; TRBD2 aligns across 13 bases. The germline CDR1 and CDR2 sequences are MGHRA and YSYEKL. The CDR3 has 17 residues. V trimming: 4 bases; J trimming: 7 bases; junction bases outside the gene matches: 10. This CDR3 reads CASSRIGLAGADNEQFF. The CDR3 DNA sequence: TGCGCCAGCAGCCGGATAGGACTAGCGGGGGCAGATAATGAGCAGTTCTTC.

Here the CDR3 reads CASSHAPGQPYEQYF. CDR3 nucleotides: TGCGCCAGCAGCCATGCCCCGGGACAGCCCTACGAGCAGTACTTC. V is TRBV4-1 and J is TRBJ2-7; TRBD1 agrees at 7 bases. V lost 3 bases to trimming and J lost 2 bases; unmatched junction nucleotides: 7. The CDR3 contains 15 residues. The germline CDR1 and CDR2 sequences are MGHRA and YSYEKL.

The chain is built from TRBV19 and TRBJ1-4, with TRBD1 matching over 8 bases. Germline V lookup: CDR1 LNHDA, CDR2 SQIVND (reference sequence). This CDR3 comprises 15 residues. With 5 bases clipped from V and 7 bases from J, the junction kept 9 bases outside the gene matches. The CDR3 here is CASSPRQGSGEKLFF. The CDR3 DNA follows: TGTGCCAGTAGTCCACGACAGGGGTCCGGTGAAAAACTGTTTTTT.

The chain couples TRBV7-3 to TRBJ1-4; a weak D match, TRBD1 (6 bases). Germline assignment: CDR1 SGHTA and CDR2 FQGTGA. V was trimmed by 4 bases and J by 10 bases, leaving 25 bases between them. The CDR3 spans 17 residues. The CDR3 loop reads CASSYLPGDISRGKLFF. The DNA of the CDR3 is TGTGCCAGCAGCTACTTACCAGGGGACATCAGTCGTGGAAAACTGTTTTTT.

Only one count was recorded for this clone. V is TRBV6-6 and J is TRBJ2-5, with 7 bases identical to TRBD1. The V gene's germline CDR1 is MNHNY and CDR2 SVGAGI (reference sequence). The V and J ends lost 5 bases and 5 bases, in that order; junction bases with no gene match: 8. The CDR3 length is 14 residues. DNA for the CDR3: TGTGCCAGCAGTCGAGGGGGCTCGGGTGAGACCCAGTACTTC. This codes for CASSRGGSGETQYF.

The V gene is TRBV19, the J gene TRBJ2-3; weak D call: TRBD1 (6 bases). From germline, CDR1 is LNHDA and CDR2 SQIVND (reference sequence). CDR3 length: 15 residues. V lost 5 bases and J 1 base, leaving 13 bases between the germline ends. The chain's CDR3 is CASSPQGFGTDTQYF. The CDR3 DNA is TGTGCCAGTAGTCCTCAGGGGTTCGGCACAGATACGCAGTATTTT.

This clone was picked up one time. This chain links TRBV6-5 with TRBJ1-2, with unresolved D. The CDR3 is made up of 13 amino acids. Germline V gene sequence: CDR1 MNHEY, CDR2 SVGAGI. Trimming removed 5 bases at V and 5 bases at J, with 12 bases between. In nucleotides, the CDR3 is TGTGCCAGCAGTCCATCGGGAGTATATGGCTACACCTTC. Translation: CASSPSGVYGYTF.

This clone turned up a few times. V usage is TRBV7-6 and J usage is TRBJ1-3, with 8 bases lining up with TRBD1. V was pared by 1 base and J by 0 bases, with 8 bases of the junction left unmatched. Germline V gene lookup returns CDR1 SGHVS and CDR2 FNYEAQ. The CDR3 length is 18 residues. The DNA of the CDR3 is TGTGCCAGCAGCTTAGAAGGGACAGGCCGGTACTCTGGAAACACCATATATTTT. Its translation: CASSLEGTGRYSGNTIYF.

The chain recombines TRBV5-3 with TRBJ2-1; 7 bases align to TRBD1. TRBV5-3 is an open reading frame, and its role is uncertain. The CDR3 loop spans 14 amino acids. V was clipped by 4 bases and J by 6 bases; unmatched bases: 7. For the CDR3, the DNA is TGTGCCAGAAGCCCAGGACAGGTCCCCAATGAGCAGTTCTTC. Translating gives CARSPGQVPNEQFF.